This T cell receptor (beta chain) stems from a study of CD8+ T cells in alopecia areata. Treatment here: oral pan-JAK inhibitor, 5-10 mg twice daily. PBMCs were stained for CD3, CD4 and CD8, and CD4+ and CD8+ T cells were sorted. Notes on the study in general: Scalp sample data also include resident alphabeta T cells from normal skin. Many expanded lesional clones persisted during tofacitinib (in both scalp and blood). Normal scalp had lower clonality than lesional scalp, with alopecia totalis/universalis lesions showing this most strongly.

With 6 bases removed from V and 7 bases from J, the gap between germline ends came to 12 bases. There are 12 residues in the CDR3. CDR1 is LNHDA, CDR2 SQIVND, per germline (reference sequence). TCR sequencing used cDNA made by reverse transcription of extracted RNA. Libraries were prepared by immunoSEQ multiplex PCR; TCRdb keeps only in-frame clonotypes and omits some of them. The sample records about 140,000 clones, more than 85% being singletons. On this clone itself: Its matching antigen is unknown.

Source: CD8+ T cells sorted from blood, taken at week 4, from a patient treated with tofacitinib. J is TRBJ1-1 and V is TRBV19; the D is unclear. This clonotype was obtained from a human donor with alopecia areata. In DNA, the CDR3 is TGTGCCAGTAGCCATGCCGGGATTGAAGCTTTCTTT. Protein product: CASSHAGIEAFF.